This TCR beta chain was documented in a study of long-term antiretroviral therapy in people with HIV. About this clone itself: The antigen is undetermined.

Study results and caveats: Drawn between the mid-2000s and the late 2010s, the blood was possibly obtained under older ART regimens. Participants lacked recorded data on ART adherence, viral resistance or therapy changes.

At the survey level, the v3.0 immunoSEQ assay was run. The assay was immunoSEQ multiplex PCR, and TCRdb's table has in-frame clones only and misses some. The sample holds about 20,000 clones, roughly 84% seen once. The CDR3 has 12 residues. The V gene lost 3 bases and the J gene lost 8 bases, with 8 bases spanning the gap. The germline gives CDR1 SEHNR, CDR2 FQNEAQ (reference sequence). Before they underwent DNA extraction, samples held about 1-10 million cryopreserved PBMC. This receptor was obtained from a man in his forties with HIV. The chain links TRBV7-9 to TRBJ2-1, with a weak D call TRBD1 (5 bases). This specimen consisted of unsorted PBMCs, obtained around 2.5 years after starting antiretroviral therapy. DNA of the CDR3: TGTGCCAGCAGCTTTCAGGGTGATGAGCAGTTCTTC. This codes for CASSFQGDEQFF.